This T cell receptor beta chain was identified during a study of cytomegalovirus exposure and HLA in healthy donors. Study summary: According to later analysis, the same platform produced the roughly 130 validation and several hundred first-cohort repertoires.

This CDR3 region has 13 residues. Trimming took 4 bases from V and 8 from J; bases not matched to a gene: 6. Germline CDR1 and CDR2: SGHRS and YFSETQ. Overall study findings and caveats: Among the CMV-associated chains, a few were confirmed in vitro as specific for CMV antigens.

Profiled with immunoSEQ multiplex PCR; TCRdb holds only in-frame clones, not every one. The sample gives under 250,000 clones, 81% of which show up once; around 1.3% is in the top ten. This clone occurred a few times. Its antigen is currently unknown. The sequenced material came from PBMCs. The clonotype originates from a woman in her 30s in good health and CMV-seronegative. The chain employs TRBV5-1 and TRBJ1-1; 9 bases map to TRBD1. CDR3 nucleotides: TGCGCCAGCAGCAGAGAGACAGGGGGGGAAGCTTTCTTT. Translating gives CASSRETGGEAFF. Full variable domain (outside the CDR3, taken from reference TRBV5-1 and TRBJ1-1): KAGVTQTPRYLIKTRGQQVTLSCSPISGHRSVSWYQQTPGQGLQFLFEYFSETQRNKGNFPGRFSGRQFSNSRSEMNVSTLELGDSALYLCASSRETGGEAFFGQGTRLTVV.